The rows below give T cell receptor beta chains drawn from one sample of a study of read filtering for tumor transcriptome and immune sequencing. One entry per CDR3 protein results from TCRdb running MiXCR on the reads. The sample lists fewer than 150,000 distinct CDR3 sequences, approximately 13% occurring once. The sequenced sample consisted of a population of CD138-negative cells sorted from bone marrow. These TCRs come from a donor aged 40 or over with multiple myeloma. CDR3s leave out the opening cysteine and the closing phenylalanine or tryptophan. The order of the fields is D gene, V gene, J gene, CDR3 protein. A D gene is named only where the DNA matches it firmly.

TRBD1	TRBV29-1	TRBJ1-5	SVGGQGEQPQH
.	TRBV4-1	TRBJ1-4	ASSRGDLNEKLF
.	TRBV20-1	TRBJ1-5	SATRDGSNQPQH
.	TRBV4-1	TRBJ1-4	ASSQSDGRPNEKLF
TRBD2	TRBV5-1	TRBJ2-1	ASSGGRTSGSGYNEQF
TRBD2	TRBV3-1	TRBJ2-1	ASSSRLGFSGAYNEQF
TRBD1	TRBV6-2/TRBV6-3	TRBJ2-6	ASSYSGTGIQGADVLT
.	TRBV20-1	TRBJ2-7	SARFAGSSYGQY
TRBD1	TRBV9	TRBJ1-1	ASSAGQANTEAF
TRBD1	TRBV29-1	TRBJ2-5	SGHEGAKETQY
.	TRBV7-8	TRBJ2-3	ASSWGPARSTDTQY
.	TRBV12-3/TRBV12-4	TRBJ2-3	ASTPLTDTQY
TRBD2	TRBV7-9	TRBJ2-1	ASSLSGSVDEQF
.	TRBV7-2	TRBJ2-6	ASSTRGGSGANVPT
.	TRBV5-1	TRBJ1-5	ASSATGTSNQPQH
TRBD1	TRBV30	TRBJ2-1	AWSAGTGYNEQF
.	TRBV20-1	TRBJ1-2	SAPQGARGYT
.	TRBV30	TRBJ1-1	AWSGTEAF
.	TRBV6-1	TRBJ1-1	ASRDSGTSNTDAF
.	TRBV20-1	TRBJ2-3	SAKDFGPRTDTQY
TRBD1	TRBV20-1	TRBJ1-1	SAFRDRATEAF
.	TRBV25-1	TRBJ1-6	ASSDRTGRDNSPLH
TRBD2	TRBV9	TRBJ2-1	ASSVARGGRYEQF
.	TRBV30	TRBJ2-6	AWSVPKSGANVLT
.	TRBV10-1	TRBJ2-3	ASLPGIPY
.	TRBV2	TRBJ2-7	ASSESVGSYYEQY
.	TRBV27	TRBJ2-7	ASSKKPEDSYEQY
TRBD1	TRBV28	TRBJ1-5	ASSGRPGQPNQPQH
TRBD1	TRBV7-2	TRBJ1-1	ASSSGQGWTEAL
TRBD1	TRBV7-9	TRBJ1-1	ASSAGTGVTEAF
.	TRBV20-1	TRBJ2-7	SARSGSTYEQY
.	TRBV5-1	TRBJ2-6	ASSLRQGTGANVLT
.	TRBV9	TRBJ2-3	ASSVGPLDIDTQY
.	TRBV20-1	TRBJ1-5	SARGTGTGFNQPQH
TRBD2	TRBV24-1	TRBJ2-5	ATSDSSGPVHGTQY
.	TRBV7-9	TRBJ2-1	ASSSGSRGQDDEQF
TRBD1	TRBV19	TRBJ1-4	ASSYGTEGEKLF
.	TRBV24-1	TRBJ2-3	ATSDSGEVSTDTQY
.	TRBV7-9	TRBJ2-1	ASSPQREQF
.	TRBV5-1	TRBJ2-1	ASSLSVGSSNEQF
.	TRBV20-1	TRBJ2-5	SASPPVAGYQETQY
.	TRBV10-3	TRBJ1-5	AISEGAVYSNQPQH
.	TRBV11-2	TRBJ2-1	ASSLIGSGEQF
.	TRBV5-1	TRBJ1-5	ASSLGQENQPQH
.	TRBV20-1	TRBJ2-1	SARYGEQF
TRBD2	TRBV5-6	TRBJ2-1	ASSPSGGSGGAFF
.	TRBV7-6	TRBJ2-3	ASSLRGSDTDTQY
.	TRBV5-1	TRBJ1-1	ASSLDSLTEAF
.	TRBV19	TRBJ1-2	ASSIISGNNYGYT